The 10 T cell receptor beta chains in this list originate from one sample, sequenced in a study of CD8+CD57+ T cells in acquired aplastic anemia. Investigators profiled TCR beta VDJ and CDR3 from genomic DNA template. TCRdb redid the calling of the reads with MiXCR, one entry per CDR3 protein. The sample lists some 140,000 distinct CDR3 sequences, approximately 52% occurring once. The sequenced patients had an expansion of CD8+CD57+ cells seen by flow cytometry. Sequencing input: sorted CD4+, CD8+, or CD8+CD57+ T cells (not recorded which) from PBMCs. These receptor sequences come from a human donor with aplastic anemia.

V is TRBV20-1 and J is TRBJ1-2; no clear D. Germline CDR1 and CDR2: DFQATT and SNEGSKA (reference sequence). The CDR3 consists of 12 residues. V lost 0 bases and J lost 5, with 7 bases in between. The CDR3 nucleotides are TGCAGTGCTAGAGACGGCTGGTATGGCTACACCTTC. This translates into CSARDGWYGYTF.

This clonotype came up many times. V is TRBV12-3 or TRBV12-4 and J is TRBJ1-6, with 7 bases identical to TRBD1. V trimming: 5 bases; J trimming: 9 bases; junction bases outside the gene matches: 10. The CDR3 is 15 amino acids. The CDR3 loop is CASSDNRGGGSPLHF. Written as DNA, the CDR3 is TGTGCCAGCAGTGATAACAGGGGAGGTGGTTCACCCCTCCACTTT.

This clonotype was detected many times. This chain joins TRBV20-1 and TRBJ1-2, with a weak D call TRBD1 (5 bases). Trimming pared 3 bases from V and 2 bases from J, leaving 10 bases between. The length of the CDR3 is 13 residues. CDR1 is DFQATT, CDR2 SNEGSKA, per germline (reference sequence). The CDR3 region has the DNA TGCAGTGCTAGGGCGCCAGGGAACTATGGCTACACCTTC. It encodes CSARAPGNYGYTF.

The chain links TRBV9 to TRBJ2-6, with TRBD1 identical over 8 bases. This CDR3 comprises 16 residues. Germline CDR1 is SGDLS and CDR2 is YYNGEE. V lost 3 bases, J lost 2 bases, and 4 bases stayed unmatched. In nucleotides, the CDR3 is TGTGCCAGCAGCGAAAGGACAGGGCCTGGGGCCAACGTCCTGACTTTC. As protein: CASSERTGPGANVLTF.

The sample holds many counts of this clonotype. The J gene is TRBJ1-2, the V gene TRBV7-2; D unclear. CDR1 SGHTA and CDR2 FQGNSA come from the germline V gene. This CDR3 comprises 12 residues. V gave up 2 bases and J gave up 8 bases, with 9 bases separating them. CDR3 sequence: CASSLIGPGYTF. The CDR3 DNA is TGTGCCAGCAGCTTAATAGGACCGGGCTACACCTTC.

With respect to this clonotype: One end of the junction is discordant with germline, which a read error may explain. This chain joins TRBV19 and TRBJ1-5; D is undetermined. Germline V gives CDR1 LNHDA, CDR2 SQIVND (reference sequence). This CDR3 region has 16 residues. CDR3 coding DNA: TGCGCCAGTCCTACCCCCGGGGTTATGAGCAATCAGCCCCAGCATTTT. It is translated as CASPTPGVMSNQPQHF.

This chain connects TRBV15 to TRBJ2-7, with 9 bases lining up with TRBD1. CDR1 and CDR2 from the germline V gene are LNHNV and YYDKDF (reference sequence). The CDR3 sequence is 14 residues long. The J segment lost 7 bases and the V segment lost 5 bases, leaving 9 bases of the junction unmatched. CDR3 residues: CATSGATGGGEQYF. The CDR3 DNA follows: TGTGCCACCAGCGGAGCGACAGGGGGGGGGGAGCAGTACTTC.

This clonotype was detected ten times or more. The chain is built from TRBV11-3 and TRBJ1-1; TRBD1 is a possible D gene (5 bases). This CDR3 comprises 13 residues. Trimming shortened V by 1 base and J by 6 bases, and 9 bases separated the two germline ends. Germline loops: CDR1 SGHNT, CDR2 YENEEA. In DNA, the CDR3 is TGTGCCAGCAGCTTAGCCAGAGGGGCTGAAGCTTTCTTT. Amino acids: CASSLARGAEAFF.

This clonotype has at least ten counts. The V gene is TRBV9, the J gene TRBJ2-5; 7 bases agree with TRBD2. Germline CDR1 SGDLS, CDR2 YYNGEE. This CDR3 is 14 amino acids long. The V gene end was trimmed by 3 bases and the J gene end by 1 base; junction bases not matched to a gene: 3. The CDR3 DNA reads TGTGCCAGCAGCGGCGGGGGACTCCAAGAGACCCAGTACTTC. It is translated as CASSGGGLQETQYF.

This clonotype has a count of ten or more. V usage is TRBV7-3 and J usage is TRBJ2-1; TRBD2 is a possible D gene (6 bases). Trimming pared 0 bases from V and 6 bases from J, leaving 18 bases between. CDR3 length: 17 amino acids. Germline-derived CDR1 and CDR2 are SGHTA and FQGTGA. For the CDR3, the DNA is TGTGCCAGCAGCTTAACAATAGCGGACTATTTGTTCAATGAGCAGTTCTTC. Its translation is CASSLTIADYLFNEQFF.